The 21 T cell receptor beta chains reported below all come from one sample, sequenced in a study of cytomegalovirus exposure and HLA in healthy donors. In the PCR, 60 Vbeta and 13 Jbeta primers were used. Libraries were prepared by immunoSEQ multiplex PCR; TCRdb keeps only in-frame clonotypes and omits some of them. The sample lists around 150,000 clones, about 75% occurring once. The sample consisted of PBMCs. These receptors originate from a female donor in good health and CMV-seronegative.

The chain has TRBV7-3 and TRBJ2-7; 8 bases match TRBD2. This CDR3 region has 15 residues. J gave up 4 bases and V 1 base, and 6 bases lay outside the gene matches. Germline V gives CDR1 SGHTA, CDR2 FQGTGA. Here the CDR3 DNA reads TGTGCCAGCAGCTTAATGTGGGCTAGCGGGTACGAGCAGTACTTC. It encodes CASSLMWASGYEQYF. The complete variable domain, with remaining parts taken from reference TRBV7-3 and TRBJ2-7, reads GAGVSQTPSNKVTEKGKYVELRCDPISGHTALYWYRQSLGQGPEFLIYFQGTGAADDSGLPNDRFFAVRPEGSVSTLKIQRTERGDSAVYLCASSLMWASGYEQYFGPGTRLTVT.

As concerns this clone: This same CDR3 is encoded by further DNA sequences in the sample. This chain joins TRBV10-3 and TRBJ1-1; 7 nucleotides align to TRBD1. The CDR3 has 13 residues. V shed 4 bases, J shed 1 base, and the junction held 0 bases outside the gene matches. CDR1 and CDR2 from the germline V gene are ENHRY and SYGVKD. CDR3 nucleotide sequence: TGTGCCATCAGTGGACAGGGGAACACTGAAGCTTTCTTT. Its protein product is CAISGQGNTEAFF.

The genes are TRBV11-2 and TRBJ2-1; 9 bases align to TRBD2. The V segment lost 5 bases and the J segment 8 bases; nucleotides outside the gene matches: 13. The CDR3 spans 16 residues. Germline V gives CDR1 SGHAT, CDR2 FQNNGV. The CDR3 sequence is CASSPGAGGPGDEQFF. The DNA for the CDR3 is TGTGCCAGCAGCCCTGGGGCGGGAGGGCCCGGGGATGAGCAGTTCTTC.

The V call is TRBV6-5, the J call TRBJ2-1; a weak D match, TRBD1 (6 bases). Trimming took 4 bases from V and 3 from J, leaving 13 bases between them. CDR1 is MNHEY and CDR2 is SVGAGI in the germline V gene. CDR3 size: 15 residues. The CDR3 sequence: CASSSDRGGYNEQFF. The CDR3 DNA follows: TGTGCCAGCAGTTCGGACAGAGGGGGCTACAATGAGCAGTTCTTC.

CDR3 loop: CSAHNYGYTF. The CDR3 coding sequence is TGCAGTGCTCATAACTATGGCTACACCTTC. The chain combines TRBV20-1 with TRBJ1-2, with D unresolved. This CDR3 is built from 10 residues. Per the germline V gene, CDR1 is DFQATT and CDR2 is SNEGSKA (reference sequence). Trimming left V 5 bases short and J 1 base short, with 2 bases between.

CDR3 in amino acids: CASSTSGGAHEQYF. Written as DNA, the CDR3 is TGTGCCAGTAGTACTAGCGGGGGGGCCCACGAGCAGTACTTC. The genes are TRBV19 and TRBJ2-7; 12 bases match TRBD2. The CDR3 covers 14 residues. Germline CDR1 LNHDA, CDR2 SQIVND (reference sequence). V lost 4 bases, J lost 5 bases, and 3 bases stayed unmatched.

The rearrangement uses TRBV7-6 and TRBJ2-7; 9 bases fit TRBD2. Germline V lookup: CDR1 SGHVS, CDR2 FNYEAQ. The CDR3 is 13 residues long. Unmatched junction bases numbered 3, after V lost 5 bases and J lost 4 bases. The CDR3 DNA follows: TGTGCCAGCAGCCAGACTAGCGGTTACGAGCAGTACTTC. This encodes CASSQTSGYEQYF.

This sequence joins TRBV5-5 and TRBJ1-5; D is ambiguous. V gave up 0 bases and J gave up 4 bases, with 11 bases separating them. The CDR3 loop spans 15 amino acids. Germline V gives CDR1 SGHKS, CDR2 YYEKEE (reference sequence). The CDR3 here is CASSLGGPANQPQHF. The CDR3 DNA reads TGTGCCAGCAGCTTGGGTGGGCCTGCTAATCAGCCCCAGCATTTT. The full variable domain, rest sourced from reference TRBV5-5 and TRBJ1-5, is DAGVTQSPTHLIKTRGQQVTLRCSPISGHKSVSWYQQVLGQGPQFIFQYYEKEERGRGNFPDRFSARQFPNYSSELNVNALLLGDSALYLCASSLGGPANQPQHFGDGTRLSIL.

The V and J genes are TRBV18 and TRBJ1-5, with D possibly TRBD1 on 5 matching bases. This CDR3 comprises 15 residues. The V and J ends lost 7 bases and 3 bases respectively, with 16 bases between them. Germline values: CDR1 KGHSH, CDR2 LQKENI. The CDR3 coding sequence is TGTGCCAGCTGCGCCGGGGGAGGGATCAATCAGCCCCAGCATTTT. It yields the protein CASCAGGGINQPQHF.

V and J are TRBV30 and TRBJ1-4; D ambiguous. Trimming left V 0 bases short and J 5 bases short, with 13 bases between. Germline CDR1 reads GTSNPN; CDR2 reads SVGIG (reference sequence). This CDR3 is built from 15 residues. CDR3 DNA sequence: TGTGCCTGGAGTGTACGGCGCCTAGGCAATGAAAAACTGTTTTTT. It specifies CAWSVRRLGNEKLFF.

This clone was recorded a few times. The chain links TRBV5-4 to TRBJ2-1, with D possibly matching TRBD2 (5 bases). The CDR3 sequence is 15 residues long. Trimming removed 3 bases from V and 8 bases from J, with 18 bases in between. Germline V CDR1 and CDR2: SGHNT, YYREEE (reference sequence). The CDR3 sequence: CASSSARASQDEQFF. CDR3 coding DNA: TGTGCCAGCAGCTCCGCGAGGGCCTCCCAGGATGAGCAGTTCTTC.

In this sample, this clone turned up a few times. This CDR3 is also generated by other DNA sequences in the sample. V is TRBV14 and J is TRBJ1-4, with 9 positions matching TRBD1. Germline trimming cut 2 bases from V and 5 bases from J; bases unmatched to any gene: 3. Germline V gene lookup returns CDR1 SGHDN and CDR2 FVKESK. This CDR3 comprises 15 residues. The CDR3 loop reads CASSQNRGPNEKLFF. CDR3 DNA: TGTGCCAGCAGCCAAAACAGGGGGCCGAATGAAAAACTGTTTTTT.

This clone was seen only a few times. The chain couples TRBV19 to TRBJ1-1, with D perhaps matching TRBD1 (6 bases). V dropped 3 bases and J dropped 2 bases, with 16 bases sitting between them. The CDR3 runs 16 residues. Germline CDR1 reads LNHDA; CDR2 reads SQIVND (reference sequence). The CDR3 DNA follows: TGTGCCAGTAGTATCCCTTCTACAGGGTTCAACACTGAAGCTTTCTTT. It encodes CASSIPSTGFNTEAFF.

The sample holds one count of this clone. The V call is TRBV29-1, the J call TRBJ2-3, with D perhaps matching TRBD2 (5 bases). Trimming shortened V by 3 bases and J by 2 bases, and 6 bases separated the two germline ends. Germline V gene sequence: CDR1 SQVTM, CDR2 ANQGSEA. This CDR3 spans 12 amino acids. The CDR3 region is CSVDRDTDTQYF. In DNA form, the CDR3 reads TGCAGCGTTGACCGGGACACAGATACGCAGTATTTT.

V is TRBV6-5 and J is TRBJ1-5; 8 nucleotides align to TRBD1. Per germline, CDR1 MNHEY and CDR2 SVGAGI. The ends lost 6 bases at V and 8 bases at J; junction bases unmatched: 9. The CDR3 is made up of 14 amino acids. The CDR3 sequence is CASSSTGGFEPQHF. CDR3 sequence (DNA): TGTGCCAGCAGCTCTACAGGGGGATTTGAGCCCCAGCATTTT.

This chain uses TRBV5-4 with TRBJ2-3, with 7 nucleotides matching TRBD2. The length of the CDR3 is 15 residues. Germline V gene lookup returns CDR1 SGHNT and CDR2 YYREEE (reference sequence). V lost 1 base and J lost 5; bases outside the gene matches: 7. The CDR3 reads CASSLSPSGGDTQYF. The CDR3 DNA reads as TGTGCCAGCAGCTTGAGTCCTAGCGGCGGAGATACGCAGTATTTT.

The chain links TRBV5-1 to TRBJ2-2; D perhaps matches TRBD2 (6 bases). Trimming cost V 5 bases and J 2 bases, with 10 bases left between them. The V gene's germline CDR1 is SGHRS and CDR2 YFSETQ. The CDR3 has 14 amino acids. The CDR3 reads CASRRDLNTGELFF. The CDR3 bases are TGCGCCAGCAGGCGGGACTTAAACACCGGGGAGCTGTTTTTT.

With respect to this clone: One end of the junction is discordant with germline, which a read error may explain. The J gene is TRBJ2-5, the V gene TRBV7-9; TRBD2 matches 10 bases. The germline V gene has CDR1 SEHNR and CDR2 FQNEAQ (reference sequence). The CDR3 has 16 residues. For the CDR3, the DNA is TGTTCCAGCAGTTCTAGCGGGGGTTACTACGGGGAGACCCAGTACTTC. Its translation: CSSSSSGGYYGETQYF.

This sequence joins TRBV7-6 and TRBJ2-1; 13 nucleotides agree with TRBD2. The CDR3 spans 20 residues. CDR1 and CDR2 (germline): SGHVS, FNYEAQ. J was trimmed by 0 bases and V by 0 bases; bases with no gene match: 8. This chain's CDR3 is CASSLARLAGGRTSYNEQFF. The CDR3 DNA reads TGTGCCAGCAGCTTAGCCCGACTAGCGGGGGGCCGCACCTCCTACAATGAGCAGTTCTTC.

The chain links TRBV30 to TRBJ1-5; D might be TRBD1 (5 bases). Trimming took off 0 bases at V and 3 bases at J, with 12 bases between the two ends. Germline CDR1 is GTSNPN and CDR2 is SVGIG (reference sequence). This CDR3 contains 15 residues. CDR3 protein: CAWSVESGNNQPQHF. CDR3 in DNA: TGTGCCTGGAGTGTCGAGTCAGGGAACAATCAGCCCCAGCATTTT.

The chain has TRBV29-1 and TRBJ1-2, with no clear D. Trimming cost V 5 bases and J 7 bases, with 11 bases left between them. The length of the CDR3 is 11 residues. From germline, CDR1 is SQVTM and CDR2 ANQGSEA. CDR3 DNA sequence: TGCAGCGTTCCCCCTCCTCCTGGCTACACCTTC. This codes for CSVPPPPGYTF.